Below, 8 T cell receptor beta chains from the same sample are listed, as sequenced in a study of blood T cell repertoires in COVID-19. The data were produced by immunoSEQ multiplex PCR, yet TCRdb's version contains in-frame clones alone and is incomplete. The sample shows roughly 62,000 clones, around 80% of them seen only once. The sequenced material came from peripheral blood. These receptor sequences come from an elderly woman with active or convalescent COVID-19.

The V and J genes are TRBV24-1 and TRBJ2-3; TRBD2 matches at 11 bases. The germline CDR1 and CDR2 sequences are KGHDR and SFDVKD. J lost 6 bases, V lost 3 bases, and 7 bases had no gene match. CDR3 length: 16 residues. The CDR3 DNA is TGTGCCACCAGTGATCCGACTAGCGGGGAGGAGGATACGCAGTATTTT. Amino acid sequence: CATSDPTSGEEDTQYF.

The rearrangement links TRBV10-3 to TRBJ1-2; 11 nucleotides match TRBD1. Germline loops: CDR1 ENHRY, CDR2 SYGVKD. Losses at the gene ends were 6 bases for V and 6 bases for J; bases not matched to a gene: 0. The CDR3 is 12 residues long. The CDR3 sequence is CAIRGQGDGYTF. CDR3 sequence (DNA): TGTGCCATCAGGGGACAGGGGGATGGCTACACCTTC.

This clone was seen only once. V and J are TRBV7-9 and TRBJ1-2; 9 positions match TRBD1. CDR1 and CDR2 from the germline V gene are SEHNR and FQNEAQ (reference sequence). This CDR3 is built from 14 residues. After removal of 3 bases from V and 7 bases from J, the junction contained 6 bases not matched to a gene. Here the CDR3 reads CASSFRTGGSGYTF. CDR3 DNA sequence: TGTGCCAGCAGCTTCCGAACAGGGGGCTCTGGCTACACCTTC.

This rearrangement joins TRBV5-5 to TRBJ1-1, with 7 bases fitting TRBD1. V gave up 4 bases and J gave up 4 bases; unmatched junction bases: 10. The CDR3 totals 15 residues. Germline V lookup: CDR1 SGHKS, CDR2 YYEKEE (reference sequence). The CDR3 DNA follows: TGTGCCAGCAGCGCGGAGGTCGCAGGGGGCACTGAAGCTTTCTTT. Protein product: CASSAEVAGGTEAFF.

The gene calls are TRBV2 and TRBJ2-2, with a weak D call TRBD2 (7 bases). The V gene lost 7 bases and the J gene lost 5 bases, with 11 bases spanning the gap. Looked up from germline, CDR1 is SNHLY and CDR2 is FYNNEI. This CDR3 has 13 residues. The CDR3 DNA is TGTGCCAGCAAGGGGGGGTGGACCGGGGAGCTGTTTTTT. The encoded protein is CASKGGWTGELFF.

The CDR3 region has the DNA TGTGCCTGGATTCCGGGACAGCCCTTGGGCGGCACTGAAGCTTTCTTT. This codes for CAWIPGQPLGGTEAFF. The chain is built from TRBV30 and TRBJ1-1, with 7 bases fitting TRBD1. Germline V gives CDR1 GTSNPN, CDR2 SVGIG (reference sequence). The CDR3 sequence is 16 residues long. Germline trimming cut 4 bases from V and 4 bases from J; bases unmatched to any gene: 15.

The sample holds a few counts of this clone. J is TRBJ1-2 and V is TRBV24-1; weak D call: TRBD1 (5 bases). The CDR3 has 14 residues. V was cut by 2 bases and J by 4 bases, with 10 bases left in between. Germline-derived CDR1 and CDR2 are KGHDR and SFDVKD. CDR3 sequence reads: CATSDSYRSYGYTF. DNA of the CDR3: TGTGCCACCAGTGATTCATACAGGAGCTATGGCTACACCTTC.

This clone turned up a few times. The chain is built from TRBV12-5 and TRBJ1-1; a possible D gene is TRBD1 (6 bases). V was pared by 6 bases and J by 6 bases, with 14 bases between. CDR1 and CDR2 from the germline V gene are LGHNT and FRNRAP. The CDR3 extends over 13 amino acids. The DNA of the CDR3 is TGTGCTAGTGGGGGGGCGCGGAGTTCTGAAGCTTTCTTT. Translating it yields CASGGARSSEAFF.